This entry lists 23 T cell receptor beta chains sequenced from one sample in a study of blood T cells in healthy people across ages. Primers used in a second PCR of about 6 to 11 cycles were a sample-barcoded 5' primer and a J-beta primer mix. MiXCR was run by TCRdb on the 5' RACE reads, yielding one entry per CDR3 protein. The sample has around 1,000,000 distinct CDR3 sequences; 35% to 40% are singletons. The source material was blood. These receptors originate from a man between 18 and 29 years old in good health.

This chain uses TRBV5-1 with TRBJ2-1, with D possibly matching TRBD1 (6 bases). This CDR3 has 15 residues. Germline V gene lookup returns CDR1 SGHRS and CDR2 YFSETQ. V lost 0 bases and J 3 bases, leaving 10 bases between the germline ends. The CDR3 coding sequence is TGCGCCAGCAGCTTGGGGACAGCCTACTACAATGAGCAGTTCTTC. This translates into CASSLGTAYYNEQFF.

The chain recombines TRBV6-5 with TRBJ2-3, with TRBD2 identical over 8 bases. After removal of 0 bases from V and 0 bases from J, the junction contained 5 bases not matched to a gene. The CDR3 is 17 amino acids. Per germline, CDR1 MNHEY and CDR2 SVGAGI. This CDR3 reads CASSYSSSGGSTDTQYF. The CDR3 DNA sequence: TGTGCCAGCAGTTACTCGTCCAGCGGGGGTAGCACAGATACGCAGTATTTT.

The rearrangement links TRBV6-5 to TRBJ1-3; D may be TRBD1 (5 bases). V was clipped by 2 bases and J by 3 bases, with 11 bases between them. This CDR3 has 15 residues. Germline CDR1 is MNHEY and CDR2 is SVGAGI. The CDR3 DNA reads TGTGCCAGCAGTTACACAAGCGACAGTGGAAACACCATATATTTT. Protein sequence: CASSYTSDSGNTIYF.

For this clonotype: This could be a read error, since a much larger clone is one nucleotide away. CDR3 in DNA: TGTGCCAGCAGTTTGTCCTCGGGGTACCAAGGGACCCAGTACTTC. Translation: CASSLSSGYQGTQYF. The chain is built from TRBV28 and TRBJ2-5, with a possible D match to TRBD2 (5 bases). The germline V gene has CDR1 MDHEN and CDR2 SYDVKM. This CDR3 has 15 residues.

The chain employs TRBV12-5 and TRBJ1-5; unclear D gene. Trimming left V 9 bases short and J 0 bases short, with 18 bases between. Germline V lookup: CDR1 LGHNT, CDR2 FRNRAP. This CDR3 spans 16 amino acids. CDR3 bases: TGTGCTAGCGTGGGGTGGAGGCGATATAGCAATCAGCCCCAGCATTTT. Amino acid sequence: CASVGWRRYSNQPQHF.

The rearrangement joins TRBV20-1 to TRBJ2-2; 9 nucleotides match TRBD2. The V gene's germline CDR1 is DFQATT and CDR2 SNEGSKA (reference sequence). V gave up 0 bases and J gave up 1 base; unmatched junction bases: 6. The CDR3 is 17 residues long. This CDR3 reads CSARDTAGGLNTGELFF. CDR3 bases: TGCAGTGCTAGAGATACAGCGGGGGGCCTGAACACCGGGGAGCTGTTTTTT.

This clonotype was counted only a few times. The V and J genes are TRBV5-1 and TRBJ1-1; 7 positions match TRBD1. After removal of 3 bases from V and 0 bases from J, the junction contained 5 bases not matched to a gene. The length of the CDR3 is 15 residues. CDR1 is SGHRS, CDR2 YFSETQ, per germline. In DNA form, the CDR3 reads TGCGCCAGCAGCTCAGAGGGGGCCATGAACACTGAAGCTTTCTTT. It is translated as CASSSEGAMNTEAFF.

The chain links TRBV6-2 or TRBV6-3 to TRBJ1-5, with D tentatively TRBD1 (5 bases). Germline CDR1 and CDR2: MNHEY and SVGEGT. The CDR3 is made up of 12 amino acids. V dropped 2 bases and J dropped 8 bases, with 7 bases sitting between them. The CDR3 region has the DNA TGTGCCAGCAGTTACGGGGGGAAGCCCCAGCATTTT. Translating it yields CASSYGGKPQHF.

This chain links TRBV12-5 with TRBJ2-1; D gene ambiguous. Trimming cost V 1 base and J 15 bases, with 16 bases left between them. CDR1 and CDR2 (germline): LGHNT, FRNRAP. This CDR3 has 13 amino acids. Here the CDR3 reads CASGLGSKDERFF. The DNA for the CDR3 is TGTGCTAGTGGTTTGGGCAGTAAGGATGAACGGTTCTTC.

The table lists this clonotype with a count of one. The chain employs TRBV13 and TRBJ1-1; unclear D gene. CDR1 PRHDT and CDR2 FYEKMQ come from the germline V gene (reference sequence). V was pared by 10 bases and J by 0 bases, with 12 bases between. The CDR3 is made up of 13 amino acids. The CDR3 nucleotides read TGTGCCACCGGGCGGGGAATGAACACTGAAGCTTTCTTT. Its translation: CATGRGMNTEAFF.

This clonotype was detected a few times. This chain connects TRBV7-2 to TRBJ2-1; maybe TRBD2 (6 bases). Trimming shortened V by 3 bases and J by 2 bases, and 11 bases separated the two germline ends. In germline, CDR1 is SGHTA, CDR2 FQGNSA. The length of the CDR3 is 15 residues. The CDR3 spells CASSFGTAAYNEQFF. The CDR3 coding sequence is TGTGCCAGCAGCTTCGGGACTGCCGCCTACAATGAGCAGTTCTTC.

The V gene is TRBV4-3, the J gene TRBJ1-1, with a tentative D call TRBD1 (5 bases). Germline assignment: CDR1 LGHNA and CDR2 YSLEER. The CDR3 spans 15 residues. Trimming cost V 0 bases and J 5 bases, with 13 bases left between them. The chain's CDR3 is CASSQEWTLRTEAFF. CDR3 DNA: TGCGCCAGCAGCCAAGAATGGACACTTAGGACTGAAGCTTTCTTT.

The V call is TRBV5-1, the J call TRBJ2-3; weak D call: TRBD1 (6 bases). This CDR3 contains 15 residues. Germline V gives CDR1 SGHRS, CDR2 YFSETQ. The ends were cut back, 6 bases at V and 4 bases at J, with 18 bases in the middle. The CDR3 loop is CASTLIQGQPDTQYF. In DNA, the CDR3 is TGCGCCAGCACCCTGATACAGGGTCAACCAGATACGCAGTATTTT.

CDR3 DNA: TGTGCCAGCAGTGAAGCGCCCACAGATACGCAGTATTTT. As protein: CASSEAPTDTQYF. J is TRBJ2-3 and V is TRBV6-1; no clear D gene. Germline V gene sequence: CDR1 MNHNS, CDR2 SASEGT. CDR3 size: 13 residues. Trimming removed 0 bases at V and 2 bases at J, with 3 bases between.

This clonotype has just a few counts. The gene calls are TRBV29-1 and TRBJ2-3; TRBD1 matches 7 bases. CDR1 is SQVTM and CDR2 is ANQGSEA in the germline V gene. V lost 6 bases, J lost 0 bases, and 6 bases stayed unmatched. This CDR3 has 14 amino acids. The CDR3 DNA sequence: TGCAGCGTGGCCGACAGGGAAAGCACAGATACGCAGTATTTT. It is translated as CSVADRESTDTQYF.

DNA of the CDR3: TGTGCCAGCAGCTCAGCTCCGGGACAGGGGATACACGAGCAGTACTTC. The encoded protein is CASSSAPGQGIHEQYF. V is TRBV9 and J is TRBJ2-7, with 10 bases matching TRBD1. CDR3 length: 16 residues. Germline CDR1 is SGDLS and CDR2 is YYNGEE. The V gene end was trimmed by 4 bases and the J gene end by 5 bases; junction bases not matched to a gene: 12.

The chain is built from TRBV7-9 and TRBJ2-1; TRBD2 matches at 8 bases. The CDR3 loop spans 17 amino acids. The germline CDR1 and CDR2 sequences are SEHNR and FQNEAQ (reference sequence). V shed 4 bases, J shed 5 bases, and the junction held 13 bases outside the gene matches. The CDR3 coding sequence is TGTGCCAGCAGCTACAGACTAGCGCGACTACTCAACAATGAGCAGTTCTTC. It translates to CASSYRLARLLNNEQFF.

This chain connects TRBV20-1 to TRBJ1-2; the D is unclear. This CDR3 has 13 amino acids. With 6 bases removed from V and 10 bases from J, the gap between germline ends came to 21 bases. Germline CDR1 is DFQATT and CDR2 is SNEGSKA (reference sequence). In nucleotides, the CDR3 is TGCAGTGCGAGAACCCCTTACAGCCATGACTACACCTTC. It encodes CSARTPYSHDYTF.

CDR3 region: CASSRISGAKNIQYF. DNA of the CDR3: TGTGCCAGCAGTCGCATATCGGGGGCCAAAAACATTCAGTACTTC. V usage is TRBV7-3 and J usage is TRBJ2-4; TRBD2 might be the D (5 bases). The germline V gene encodes CDR1 SGHTA and CDR2 FQGTGA. V shed 6 bases and J shed 1 base, with 13 bases lying between them. There are 15 residues in the CDR3.

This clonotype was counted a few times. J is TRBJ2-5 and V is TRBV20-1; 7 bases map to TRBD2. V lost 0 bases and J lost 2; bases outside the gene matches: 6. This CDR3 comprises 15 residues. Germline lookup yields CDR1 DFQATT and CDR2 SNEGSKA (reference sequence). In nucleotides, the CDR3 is TGCAGTGCTAGAGATTTTGGGGGGGGGCAAGAGACCCAGTACTTC. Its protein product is CSARDFGGGQETQYF.

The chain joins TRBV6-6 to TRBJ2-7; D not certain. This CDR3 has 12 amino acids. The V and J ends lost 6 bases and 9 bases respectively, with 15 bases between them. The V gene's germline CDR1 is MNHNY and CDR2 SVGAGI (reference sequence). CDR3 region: CASRDQVGWQYF. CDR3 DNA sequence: TGTGCCAGCAGGGACCAGGTAGGGTGGCAGTACTTC.

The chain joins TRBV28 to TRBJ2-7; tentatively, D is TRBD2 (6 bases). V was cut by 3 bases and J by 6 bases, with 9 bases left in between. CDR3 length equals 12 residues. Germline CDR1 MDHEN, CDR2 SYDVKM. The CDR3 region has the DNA TGTGCCAGCAGTTTCCGGGACTGCGAGCAGTACTTC. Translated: CASSFRDCEQYF. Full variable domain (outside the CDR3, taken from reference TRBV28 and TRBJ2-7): DVKVTQSSRYLVKRTGEKVFLECVQDMDHENMFWYRQDPGLGLRLIYFSYDVKMKEKGDIPEGYSVSREKKERFSLILESASTNQTSMYLCASSFRDCEQYFGPGTRLTVT.

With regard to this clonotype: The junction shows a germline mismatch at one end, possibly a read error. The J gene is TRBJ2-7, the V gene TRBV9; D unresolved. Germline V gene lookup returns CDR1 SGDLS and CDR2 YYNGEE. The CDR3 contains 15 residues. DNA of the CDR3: TGTGCCGGCAGCGTAGACCCATCGCCTCTTTACGAGCAGTACTTC. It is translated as CAGSVDPSPLYEQYF.